The clone carrying this TCR beta chain turned up a few times. This entry belongs to a study of cytomegalovirus exposure and HLA in healthy donors. In the PCR, 60 Vbeta and 13 Jbeta primers were used. Only in-frame clones appear in the TCRdb table, and some are missing; sequencing was by immunoSEQ multiplex PCR. The table shows about 120,000 clones, with over 6.5% occurring only once. The V gene's germline CDR1 is SQVTM and CDR2 ANQGSEA. Trimming removed 1 base from V and 11 bases from J; junction bases left unmatched: 12. The CDR3 length is 16 residues. This sequence joins TRBV29-1 and TRBJ2-1, with TRBD1 matching over 12 bases. This TCR was recovered from a woman aged 40 to 55 in good health and CMV-seropositive. Specimen: PBMCs. CDR3 bases: TGCAGCGTTGAAGGGGTCCGGGACAGGGGGCCCGGAAAGCAGTTCTTC. This translates into CSVEGVRDRGPGKQFF.